This passage covers 18 T cell receptor beta chains from one sample sequenced in a study of T cell clones after liver transplantation. Assay: immunoSEQ multiplex PCR; the TCRdb copy retains only in-frame clones and omits some. The table has about 76,000 clones, roughly 85% seen once; the top ten hold approximately 2.8%. Sequenced here: CD4+ T cells from blood, sampled at the 22-month timepoint. The receptor source for this set is a human patient who received a liver transplant. The T cells may partly be graft donor cells.

This chain joins TRBV7-9 and TRBJ1-2; D is ambiguous. The V gene's germline CDR1 is SEHNR and CDR2 FQNEAQ (reference sequence). The CDR3 loop spans 15 amino acids. Deletions cut 1 base from V and 4 bases from J, with 13 bases between. CDR3 protein: CASSLEKTGSYGYTF. The CDR3 nucleotides are TGTGCCAGCAGCTTAGAGAAAACGGGTAGCTATGGCTACACCTTC.

The count of this clone is one. J is TRBJ1-1 and V is TRBV29-1; perhaps TRBD1 as D (5 bases). Trimming stripped 7 bases from V and 3 bases from J, with 12 bases between. From germline, CDR1 is SQVTM and CDR2 ANQGSEA. This CDR3 has 12 residues. CDR3 sequence reads: CSAATGDTEAFF. DNA of the CDR3: TGCAGCGCCGCGACGGGGGACACTGAAGCTTTCTTT.

Here the CDR3 reads CASSPTGSREQYF. The CDR3 nucleotides read TGTGCCAGCAGCCCAACAGGGAGCCGCGAGCAGTACTTC. The V call is TRBV27, the J call TRBJ2-7; D might be TRBD1 (6 bases). Between the trimmed V and J ends, which lost 6 bases and 6 bases, there was a span of 15 bases. The CDR3 extends over 13 amino acids. Germline V gives CDR1 MNHEY, CDR2 SMNVEV (reference sequence).

The chain recombines TRBV18 with TRBJ2-2; TRBD2 aligns across 9 bases. The CDR3 runs to 16 residues. Germline CDR1 is KGHSH and CDR2 is LQKENI. V trimming: 2 bases; J trimming: 4 bases; junction bases outside the gene matches: 5. DNA for the CDR3: TGTGCCAGCTCACCAAGTAGCGGGAGAGGCACCGGGGAGCTGTTTTTT. Its translation: CASSPSSGRGTGELFF.

This clone was recorded only once. The genes are TRBV10-3 and TRBJ1-3, with D tentatively TRBD1 (6 bases). CDR3 size: 17 residues. V lost 2 bases and J 0 bases, leaving 14 bases between the germline ends. From germline, CDR1 is ENHRY and CDR2 SYGVKD. CDR3 DNA sequence: TGTGCCATCAGTGAGAAGAACGGAGGGGGCTCTGGAAACACCATATATTTT. Protein product: CAISEKNGGGSGNTIYF.

In its sample, this clone was seen a few times. The chain employs TRBV5-5 and TRBJ1-6, with a weak D call TRBD1 (5 bases). Trimming stripped 4 bases from V and 4 bases from J, with 12 bases between. CDR1 and CDR2 from the germline V gene are SGHKS and YYEKEE (reference sequence). The CDR3 runs to 15 residues. CDR3 DNA: TGTGCCAGCAGCCGCGCCGGGGCTTATAATTCACCCCTCCACTTT. Translation gives CASSRAGAYNSPLHF. The full variable domain, rest sourced from reference TRBV5-5 and TRBJ1-6, is DAGVTQSPTHLIKTRGQQVTLRCSPISGHKSVSWYQQVLGQGPQFIFQYYEKEERGRGNFPDRFSARQFPNYSSELNVNALLLGDSALYLCASSRAGAYNSPLHFGNGTRLTVT.

The sample holds a few counts of this clone. CDR3 sequence reads: CASSLDSNQPQHF. CDR3 coding DNA: TGTGCCAGCAGCTTAGATAGCAATCAGCCCCAGCATTTT. The chain is built from TRBV5-5 and TRBJ1-5; no definite D call. Germline CDR1 SGHKS, CDR2 YYEKEE (reference sequence). This CDR3 is built from 13 residues. The germline V and J ends were trimmed by 2 bases and 0 bases, with 3 bases remaining between them.

This clone was counted a single time. This chain uses TRBV7-2 with TRBJ1-2; no reliable D call. This CDR3 contains 11 residues. The germline gives CDR1 SGHTA, CDR2 FQGNSA. Between the trimmed V and J ends, which lost 9 bases and 2 bases, there was a span of 7 bases. The CDR3 reads CASRQNYGYTF. CDR3 DNA: TGTGCCAGTAGACAAAACTATGGCTACACCTTC. The full variable domain, its missing parts supplied by reference TRBV7-2 and TRBJ1-2, is GAGVSQSPSNKVTEKGKDVELRCDPISGHTALYWYRQSLGQGLEFLIYFQGNSAPDKSGLPSDRFSAERTGGSVSTLTIQRTQQEDSAVYLCASRQNYGYTFGSGTRLTVV.

This chain links TRBV10-3 with TRBJ2-1; D possibly corresponds to TRBD1 (5 bases). This CDR3 contains 13 residues. V gave up 10 bases and J gave up 5 bases, with 15 bases separating them. CDR1 ENHRY and CDR2 SYGVKD come from the germline V gene. This CDR3 reads CATGHGPDNEQFF. CDR3 DNA: TGTGCCACCGGACACGGACCAGACAATGAGCAGTTCTTC.

The chain combines TRBV7-2 with TRBJ2-7; 8 bases line up with TRBD1. Germline lookup yields CDR1 SGHTA and CDR2 FQGNSA. V shed 5 bases and J 4 bases; nucleotides not matched to a gene: 10. The CDR3 has 15 residues. The CDR3: CASSPQQDREYEQYF. DNA for the CDR3: TGTGCCAGCAGCCCGCAGCAGGACAGGGAATACGAGCAGTACTTC.

The V call is TRBV9, the J call TRBJ2-5; D is unresolved. CDR3 size: 15 residues. The germline V and J ends were trimmed by 0 bases and 4 bases, with 13 bases remaining between them. Germline V gene data show CDR1 as SGDLS and CDR2 as YYNGEE. In DNA, the CDR3 is TGTGCCAGCAGCGTAGATTATAGGTTCGGAGAGACCCAGTACTTC. It specifies CASSVDYRFGETQYF.

This chain connects TRBV6-5 to TRBJ1-2, with D uncertain. CDR3 length: 14 residues. Germline V gives CDR1 MNHEY, CDR2 SVGAGI. Trimming stripped 3 bases from V and 4 bases from J, with 12 bases between. The CDR3 region is CASSYGRSGYGYTF. CDR3 sequence (DNA): TGTGCCAGCAGTTATGGTAGATCCGGCTATGGCTACACCTTC.

This chain uses TRBV6-1 with TRBJ2-3; maybe TRBD1 (6 bases). The CDR3 totals 14 residues. Looked up from germline, CDR1 is MNHNS and CDR2 is SASEGT. The germline V and J ends were trimmed by 6 bases and 2 bases, with 12 bases remaining between them. The CDR3: CASSLGTYTDTQYF. CDR3 DNA: TGTGCCAGCAGCCTCGGGACATACACAGATACGCAGTATTTT.

The V gene is TRBV11-2, the J gene TRBJ2-3; 14 bases agree with TRBD2. The CDR3 runs 18 residues. Germline V gene sequence: CDR1 SGHAT, CDR2 FQNNGV. J gave up 4 bases and V 0 bases, and 6 bases lay outside the gene matches. The chain's CDR3 is CASSLEPPGLAGADTQYF. The CDR3 bases are TGTGCCAGCAGCTTAGAACCACCGGGACTAGCGGGGGCAGATACGCAGTATTTT.

This chain joins TRBV11-2 and TRBJ1-2; D is uncertain. The germline V and J ends were trimmed by 5 bases and 7 bases, with 11 bases remaining between them. The CDR3 runs to 12 residues. Germline V gives CDR1 SGHAT, CDR2 FQNNGV. Here the CDR3 reads CASSPPAGGYTF. The CDR3 bases are TGTGCCAGCAGCCCCCCGGCAGGTGGCTACACCTTC.

In its sample, this clone was seen a few times. The chain carries TRBV2 and TRBJ2-5; D is perhaps TRBD2 (5 bases). The CDR3 totals 16 residues. Germline V gene lookup returns CDR1 SNHLY and CDR2 FYNNEI. V lost 3 bases, J lost 2 bases, and 16 bases lay in between. The CDR3 here is CASSEVRTTSQETQYF. In nucleotides, the CDR3 is TGTGCCAGCAGTGAGGTTCGAACCACTAGTCAAGAGACCCAGTACTTC.

J is TRBJ2-7 and V is TRBV15, with 7 bases fitting TRBD2. The CDR3 runs 16 residues. Looked up from germline, CDR1 is LNHNV and CDR2 is YYDKDF (reference sequence). After removal of 1 base from V and 4 bases from J, the junction contained 10 bases not matched to a gene. The CDR3 spells CATSRALSSGRYEQYF. CDR3 DNA sequence: TGTGCCACCAGCAGAGCGTTGTCTAGCGGTCGATACGAGCAGTACTTC.

The rearrangement uses TRBV6-5 and TRBJ2-7; TRBD1 is a possible D gene (5 bases). Germline V gives CDR1 MNHEY, CDR2 SVGAGI. Trimming removed 2 bases from V and 3 bases from J, with 11 bases in between. This CDR3 has 14 amino acids. The CDR3 is CASSYRRALYEQYF. CDR3 in DNA: TGTGCCAGCAGTTACCGCAGGGCCCTCTACGAGCAGTACTTC.